The clone carrying this T cell receptor (beta chain) is deemed medium-sized (0.01 to 0.1%). Its target is not known. Via MiXCR, TCRdb re-called the reads, giving one row per CDR3 protein. The sample contains approximately 42,000 distinct CDR3 sequences, 12% of which appear only once. V was clipped by 3 bases and J by 6 bases, with 14 bases between them. The CDR3 length is 15 residues. Germline loops: CDR1 KGHSH, CDR2 LQKENI. This entry comes from a study of type 1 regulatory T cells. Study summary: T-allo10 is an in vitro-generated, Tr1-enriched CD4 T cell product specific for alloantigen. Whole-study results and caveats: Compared with non-type 1 regulatory T cells, type 1 regulatory T cells showed a more restricted TCR repertoire.

The clonotype originates from a human donor in good health. V usage is TRBV18 and J usage is TRBJ2-2; D gene unclear. The specimen was cultured non-Tr1 T cells, either the whole culture or a sorted T cell fraction (not recorded which). As DNA, the CDR3 is TGTGCCAGCTCACCTCGCCCGATCAACGCCGGGGAGCTGTTTTTT. Its protein is CASSPRPINAGELFF. Complete variable domain (other parts from reference TRBV18 and TRBJ2-2): NAGVMQNPRHLVRRRGQEARLRCSPMKGHSHVYWYRQLPEEGLKFMVYLQKENIIDESGMPKERFSAEFPKEGPSILRIQQVVRGDSAAYFCASSPRPINAGELFFGEGSRLTVL.